This T cell receptor beta chain was observed in a study of radiation and T cells in renal cell carcinoma. Overall study context: Nephrectomy followed 15 Gy stereotactic body radiation by 4 weeks. Regarding the study as a whole: From baseline, blood top tumor clonotypes peaked at 2 weeks post-radiation.

This clone was seen only once. The antigen remains unidentified. Time point of the sample: blood 2 weeks post-SBRT. Regarding treatment: 15 Gy SBRT to primary tumor, nephrectomy 4 weeks later. After SBRT, blood was collected at 2 and 4 weeks, plus baseline. This renal cell carcinoma was of the clear cell type. The CDR3 has 14 amino acids. The V end was cut by 4 bases, the J end by 2 bases, with 12 bases between. Germline loops: CDR1 SGHRS, CDR2 YFSETQ. Profiling relied on immunoSEQ multiplex PCR, and the TCRdb table lists in-frame clones only, not all of them. The sample shows just over 150,000 clones, 87% of them seen only once.

The chain recombines TRBV5-1 with TRBJ1-2; maybe TRBD1 (5 bases). The origin of this receptor is a woman between 45 and 60 years old with renal cell carcinoma. The sequences come from blood, collected from a patient whose treatment included radiotherapy and nephrectomy. The CDR3 nucleotides are TGCGCCAGCAGCCGAAGGGACGGAAACTATGGCTACACCTTC. This gives the protein CASSRRDGNYGYTF.